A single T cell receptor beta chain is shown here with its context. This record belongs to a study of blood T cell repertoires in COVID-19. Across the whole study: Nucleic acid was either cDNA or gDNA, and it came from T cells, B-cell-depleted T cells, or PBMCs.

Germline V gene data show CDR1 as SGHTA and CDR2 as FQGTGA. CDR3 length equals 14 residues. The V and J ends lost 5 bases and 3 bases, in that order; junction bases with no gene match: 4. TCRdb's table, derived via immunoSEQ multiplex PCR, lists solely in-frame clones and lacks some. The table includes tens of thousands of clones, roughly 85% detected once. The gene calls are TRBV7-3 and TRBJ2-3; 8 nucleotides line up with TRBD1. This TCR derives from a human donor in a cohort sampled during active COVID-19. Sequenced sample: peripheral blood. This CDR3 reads CASSQRQGTDTQYF. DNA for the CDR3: TGTGCCAGCAGCCAAAGACAGGGGACAGATACGCAGTATTTT.